This T cell receptor (beta chain) comes out of a study of tumor-infiltrating lymphocytes in primary liver carcinoma. Priming with a constant-region primer yielded TCR beta cDNA from about 510 ng total RNA. Modified slightly, ARM-PCR produced TCR beta libraries over three nested multiplex PCR rounds. For around 9 cycles apiece, the opening two PCR rounds ran with TRBV1-TRBV30 forward primers and a C-beta reverse primer. In TCRdb, the multiplex PCR reads were re-called with MiXCR into one record per CDR3 protein. Of approximately 92,000 distinct CDR3 sequences in the sample, 65% to 70% are singletons; the top ten hold around 30%. The germline V gene encodes CDR1 MNHEY and CDR2 SVGAGI. The J segment lost 16 bases and the V segment lost 6 bases, leaving 20 bases of the junction unmatched. The CDR3 consists of 15 residues. From about 19-30 mg of unsorted bulk tissue, DNA and RNA were co-extracted together. Primary liver carcinoma, confirmed by histopathology, was surgically resected.

General study results and limits: Tumors had a significantly higher top-250-clone fraction than blood (p = 0.039).

Worth noting for this clonotype: Its antigen remains unidentified.

The V gene is TRBV6-5, the J gene TRBJ1-5; 8 nucleotides align to TRBD1. The TCR originated in a man between 40 and 49 years old with primary liver carcinoma and hepatitis B virus infection. Sequenced: tumor-adjacent normal liver tissue. The CDR3 sequence is CASSREAGGNQPYHF. The DNA for the CDR3 is TGTGCCAGCAGCCGGGAGGCAGGGGGCAATCAGCCCTATCATTTT.